These T cell receptor beta chains were read from a single sample in a study of T-cell memory formation after mild COVID-19. TCRdb independently ran MiXCR on the 5' RACE reads; one entry per CDR3 protein. This table has fewer than 350,000 distinct CDR3 sequences, 14% appearing once. The specimen sequenced was PBMCs or a T cell subset sorted from them (not recorded which). The receptors stem from a man younger than 35 who had mild COVID-19 (a few samples of this study predate the infection). Cell type and time point are not known. The CDR3 runs from the conserved cysteine through the conserved F or W. A D gene is named only where the DNA matches it firmly.

cdr3_length d_call j_call v_call cdr3_aa
16 - TRBJ2-2 TRBV24-1 CATSDFQADGSGELFF
15 - TRBJ2-5 TRBV20-1 CSARDRIAAQETQYF
13 TRBD2 TRBJ2-7 TRBV29-1 CSVGTRSGSEQYF
15 - TRBJ1-2 TRBV20-1 CSALRSGGLFDGYTF
15 - TRBJ1-5 TRBV20-1 CSARDGQQVNQPQHF
17 TRBD1 TRBJ1-5 TRBV4-1 CASSQGRASGGKQPQHF
14 - TRBJ2-5 TRBV7-7 CASNPLGQQETQYF
13 TRBD2 TRBJ2-3 TRBV6-4 CASSDKTSGTQYF
13 - TRBJ1-2 TRBV29-1 CSVEGSRHRGYTF
12 - TRBJ2-1 TRBV7-9 CASSRGGAEQFF
14 TRBD1 TRBJ1-2 TRBV6-2/TRBV6-3 CASTEPRGNYGYTF
14 TRBD1 TRBJ1-2 TRBV10-3 CAIRGQGSSYGYTF
14 - TRBJ2-2 TRBV19 CASTPGQYTGELFF
17 TRBD1 TRBJ2-2 TRBV15 CATSIRRDRPNTGELFF
13 - TRBJ2-1 TRBV7-2 CASSLLWGNEQFF
13 - TRBJ2-1 TRBV12-3/TRBV12-4 CASTPAPYNEQFF
16 - TRBJ2-1 TRBV5-6 CASSPQTGSTYNEQFF
17 - TRBJ1-2 TRBV4-1 CASSQDGPRGKRYGYTF
16 - TRBJ2-1 TRBV7-8 CASSLVEDRAYNEQFF
16 - TRBJ1-2 TRBV11-1 CASSPDRRASYGGYTF
18 - TRBJ2-2 TRBV4-1 CASSPTPYRDPGTGELFF
17 TRBD1 TRBJ2-1 TRBV7-2 CASRSKHPGQGVNEQFF
14 - TRBJ1-5 TRBV6-2/TRBV6-3 CASSYLGAGQPQHF
13 - TRBJ1-4 TRBV4-3 CASSRGPNEKLFF
13 - TRBJ2-4 TRBV27 CASSPRQRNIQYF
16 TRBD2 TRBJ2-1 TRBV5-1 CASRLFGASGGGEQFF
10 - TRBJ1-2 TRBV20-1 CSARTGGYTF
13 - TRBJ1-1 TRBV5-1 CASRSQVNTEAFF
11 - TRBJ2-4 TRBV6-1 CASRKGYIQYF
14 - TRBJ2-3 TRBV7-6 CASSFLGPKDTQYF
15 TRBD2 TRBJ2-1 TRBV6-5 CASSYTGGTYNEQFF
20 - TRBJ2-7 TRBV5-4 CASSLETESYNPLQDVDPYF
13 - TRBJ1-2 TRBV5-1 CASSLPGDYGYTF
14 - TRBJ2-2 TRBV4-2 CASSQDVLTGELFF
14 - TRBJ1-1 TRBV6-5 CASSYTLKRTEAFF
15 - TRBJ1-1 TRBV7-2 CASSFGAAMNTEAFF
14 - TRBJ2-7 TRBV15 CATSRDQGPRAQYF
18 - TRBJ1-6 TRBV11-2 CASSSSYRVLPYNSPLHF
15 TRBD1 TRBJ2-1 TRBV7-2 CASSYRDRPYNEQFF
14 TRBD1 TRBJ2-5 TRBV18 CASSPDRGRETQYF